A single T cell receptor beta chain is shown here with its context. This CDR3 contains 14 residues. Trimming stripped 8 bases from V and 6 bases from J, with 17 bases between. The V gene's germline CDR1 is MNHEY and CDR2 SVGAGI. Participants had their cohort set by participant-reported clinical history. Data came from immunoSEQ multiplex PCR; TCRdb stores just in-frame clones and leaves some out. The sample holds 95,000 to 150,000 clones, less than 90% seen once. These data originate in a study of blood T cell repertoires in COVID-19. The specimen was PBMCs or T cells enriched from blood (not recorded which). This receptor was taken from a woman in her twenties or thirties who had recovered from COVID-19. V gene TRBV6-5 combines with J gene TRBJ1-5; D not certain. CDR3 nucleotide sequence: TGTGCCAGCCATCTCAAGGGCGCGGGTCAGCCCCAGCATTTT. It is translated as CASHLKGAGQPQHF.